This T cell receptor beta chain was profiled in a study of beta chain features in type 1 diabetes. Study at large: Examination spanned approximately 110 million sorted cells from all samples.

Germline V gene data show CDR1 as LGHNT and CDR2 as FRNRAP. The V end was cut by 4 bases, the J end by 0 bases, with 11 bases between. The CDR3 spans 15 residues. Study-level points and caveats: Shorter templates may be favored by PCR, equally so in patients and controls. Shorter TCRB CDR3s, moderately but significantly so, marked every one of the four CD4+ subsets in Type 1 diabetes patients.

Every participating donor gave one draw, a heparinised blood sample averaging about 120 mL. The authors reverse transcribed all of the isolated RNA, so sequencing captured expressed TCRB transcripts. The table came from immunoSEQ multiplex PCR; TCRdb's copy has only in-frame clones and leaves some out. The table records more than 150,000 clones, approximately 8.8% of them present only once. There are a few counts of this clone. Antigen unknown. The receptor was isolated from a woman in her twenties or thirties with type 1 diabetes. V usage is TRBV12-5 and J usage is TRBJ2-3; the D gene is possibly TRBD1 (5 bases). Sequencing input: central memory CD4+ T cells from blood. CDR3 bases: TGTGCTAGTGGTTCAGGGTCAGATAGCACAGATACGCAGTATTTT. It translates to CASGSGSDSTDTQYF.